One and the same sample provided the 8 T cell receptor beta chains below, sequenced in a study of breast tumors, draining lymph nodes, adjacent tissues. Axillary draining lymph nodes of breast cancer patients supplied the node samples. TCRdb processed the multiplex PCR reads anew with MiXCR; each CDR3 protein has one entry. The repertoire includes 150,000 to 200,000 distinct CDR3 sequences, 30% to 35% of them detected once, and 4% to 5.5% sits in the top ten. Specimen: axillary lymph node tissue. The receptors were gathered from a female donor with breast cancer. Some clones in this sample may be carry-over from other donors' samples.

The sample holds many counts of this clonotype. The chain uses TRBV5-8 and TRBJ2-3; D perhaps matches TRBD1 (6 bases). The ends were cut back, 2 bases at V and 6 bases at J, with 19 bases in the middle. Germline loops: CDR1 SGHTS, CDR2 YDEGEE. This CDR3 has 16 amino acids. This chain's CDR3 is CASSFGRQGLGDTQYF. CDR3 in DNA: TGTGCCAGCAGCTTTGGTAGGCAGGGGCTAGGCGATACGCAGTATTTT.

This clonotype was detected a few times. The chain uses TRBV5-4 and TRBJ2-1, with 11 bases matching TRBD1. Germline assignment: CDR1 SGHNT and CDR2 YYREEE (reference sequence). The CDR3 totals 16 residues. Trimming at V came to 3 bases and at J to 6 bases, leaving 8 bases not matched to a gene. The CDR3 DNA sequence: TGTGCCAGCAGCTCTAAAAGGACAGGGGGCGTCAATGAGCAGTTCTTC. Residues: CASSSKRTGGVNEQFF.

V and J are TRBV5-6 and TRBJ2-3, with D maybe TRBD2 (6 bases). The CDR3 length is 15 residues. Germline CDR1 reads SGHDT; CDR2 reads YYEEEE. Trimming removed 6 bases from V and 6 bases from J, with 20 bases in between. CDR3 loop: CASTPGGLAPDTQYF. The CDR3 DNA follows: TGTGCCAGCACACCAGGTGGGCTAGCGCCCGATACGCAGTATTTT.

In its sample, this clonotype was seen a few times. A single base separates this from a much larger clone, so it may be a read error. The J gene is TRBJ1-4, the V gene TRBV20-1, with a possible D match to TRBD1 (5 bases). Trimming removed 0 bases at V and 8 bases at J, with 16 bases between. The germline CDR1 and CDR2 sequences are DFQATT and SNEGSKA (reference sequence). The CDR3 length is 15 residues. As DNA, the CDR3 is TGCAGTGCTAGAGATCAGAGGACCGGGGCCGAAAAACTGTTTTTT. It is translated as CSARDQRTGAEKLFF.

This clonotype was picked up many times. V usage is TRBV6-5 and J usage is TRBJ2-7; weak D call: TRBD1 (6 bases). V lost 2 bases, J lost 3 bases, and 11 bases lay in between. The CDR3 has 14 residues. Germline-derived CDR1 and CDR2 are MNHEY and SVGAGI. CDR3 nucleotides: TGTGCCAGCAGTTACCGCAGGGGTAACTACGAGCAGTACTTC. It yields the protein CASSYRRGNYEQYF.

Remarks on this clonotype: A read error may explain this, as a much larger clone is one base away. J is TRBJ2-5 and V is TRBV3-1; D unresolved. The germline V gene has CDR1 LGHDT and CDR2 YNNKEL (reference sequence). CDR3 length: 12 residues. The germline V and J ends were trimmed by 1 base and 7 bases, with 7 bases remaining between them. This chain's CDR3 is CASSQGSSTQYF. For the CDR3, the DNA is TGTGCCAGCAGCCAAGGTTCCTCGACCCAGTACTTC.

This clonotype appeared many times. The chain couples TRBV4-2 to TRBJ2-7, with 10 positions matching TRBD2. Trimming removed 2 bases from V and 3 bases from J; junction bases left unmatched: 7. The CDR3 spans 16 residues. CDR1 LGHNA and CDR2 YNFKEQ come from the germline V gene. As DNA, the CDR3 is TGTGCCAGCAGCCAACTAGCGGGAGACCCCAGCTACGAGCAGTACTTC. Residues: CASSQLAGDPSYEQYF.

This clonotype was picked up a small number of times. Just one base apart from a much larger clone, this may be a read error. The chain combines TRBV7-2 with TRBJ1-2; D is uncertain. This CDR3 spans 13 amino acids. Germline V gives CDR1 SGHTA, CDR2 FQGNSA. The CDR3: CASSPPNNHGYTF. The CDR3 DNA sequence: TGTGCCAGCAGCCCGCCAAATAACCATGGCTACACCTTC.